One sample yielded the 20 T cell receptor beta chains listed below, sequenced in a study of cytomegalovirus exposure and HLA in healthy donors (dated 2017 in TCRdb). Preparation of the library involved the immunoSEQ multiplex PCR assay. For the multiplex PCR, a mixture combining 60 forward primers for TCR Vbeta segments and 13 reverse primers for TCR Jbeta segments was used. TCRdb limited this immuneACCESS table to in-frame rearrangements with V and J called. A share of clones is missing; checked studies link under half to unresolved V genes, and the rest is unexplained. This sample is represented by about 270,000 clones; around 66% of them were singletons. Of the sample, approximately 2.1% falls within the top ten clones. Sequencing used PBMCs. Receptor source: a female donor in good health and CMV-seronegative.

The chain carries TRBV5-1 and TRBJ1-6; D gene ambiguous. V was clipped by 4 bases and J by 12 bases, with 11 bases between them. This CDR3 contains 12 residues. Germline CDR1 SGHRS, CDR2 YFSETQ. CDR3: CASSPEALPLHF. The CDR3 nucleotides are TGCGCCAGCAGCCCGGAGGCCCTACCCCTCCACTTT.

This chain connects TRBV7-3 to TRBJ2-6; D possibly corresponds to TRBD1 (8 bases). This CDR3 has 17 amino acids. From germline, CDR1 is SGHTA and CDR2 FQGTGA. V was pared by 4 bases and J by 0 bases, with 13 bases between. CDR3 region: CASSYRGRVSGANVLTF. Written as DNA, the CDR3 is TGTGCCAGCAGCTACAGGGGGAGGGTCTCTGGGGCCAACGTCCTGACTTTC.

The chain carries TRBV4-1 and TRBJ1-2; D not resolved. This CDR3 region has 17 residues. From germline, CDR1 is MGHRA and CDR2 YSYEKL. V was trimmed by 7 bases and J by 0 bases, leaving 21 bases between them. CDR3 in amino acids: CASTPLPIQLANYGYTF. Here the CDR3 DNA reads TGCGCCAGCACTCCACTACCGATCCAGTTAGCTAACTATGGCTACACCTTC.

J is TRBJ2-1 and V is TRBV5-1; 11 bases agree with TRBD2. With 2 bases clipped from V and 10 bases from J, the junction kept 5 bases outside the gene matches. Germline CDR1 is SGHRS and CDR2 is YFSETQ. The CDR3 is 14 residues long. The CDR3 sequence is CASSFVLAGVEQFF. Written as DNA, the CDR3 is TGCGCCAGCAGCTTTGTACTAGCGGGAGTCGAGCAGTTCTTC.

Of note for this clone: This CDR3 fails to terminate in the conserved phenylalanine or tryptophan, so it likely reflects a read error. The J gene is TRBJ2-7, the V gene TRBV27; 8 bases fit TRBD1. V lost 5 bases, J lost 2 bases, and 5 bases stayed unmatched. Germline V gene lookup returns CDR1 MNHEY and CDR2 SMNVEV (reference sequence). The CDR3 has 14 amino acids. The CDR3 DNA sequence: TGTGCCAGCAGTACAGGGGGACAGACCTACGAGCAGTACCTC. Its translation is CASSTGGQTYEQYL.

CDR3 sequence: CASSLWAFGFSGEPSYEQYF. In DNA, the CDR3 is TGTGCCAGCAGCTTATGGGCATTCGGTTTTAGCGGGGAGCCCTCCTACGAGCAGTACTTC. This rearrangement joins TRBV13 to TRBJ2-7; TRBD2 matches 8 bases. V trimming: 2 bases; J trimming: 0 bases; junction bases outside the gene matches: 18. There are 20 residues in the CDR3. Germline CDR1 is PRHDT and CDR2 is FYEKMQ (reference sequence).

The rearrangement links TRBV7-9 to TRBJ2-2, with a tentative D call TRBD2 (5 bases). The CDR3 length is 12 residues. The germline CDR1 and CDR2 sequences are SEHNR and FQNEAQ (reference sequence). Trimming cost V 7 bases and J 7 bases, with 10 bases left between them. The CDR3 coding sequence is TGTGCCAGCAACCCGGGATACGGGGAGCTGTTTTTT. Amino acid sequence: CASNPGYGELFF. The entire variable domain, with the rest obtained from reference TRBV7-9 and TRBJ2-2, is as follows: DTGVSQNPRHKITKRGQNVTFRCDPISEHNRLYWYRQTLGQGPEFLTYFQNEAQLEKSRLLSDRFSAERPKGSFSTLEIQRTEQGDSAMYLCASNPGYGELFFGEGSRLTVL.

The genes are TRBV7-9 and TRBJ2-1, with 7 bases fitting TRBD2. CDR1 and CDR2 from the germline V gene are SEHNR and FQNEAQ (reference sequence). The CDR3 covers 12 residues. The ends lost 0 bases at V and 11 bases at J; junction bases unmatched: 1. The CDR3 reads CASSLAGGQQFF. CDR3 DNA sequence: TGTGCCAGCAGCTTAGCGGGAGGGCAGCAGTTCTTC.

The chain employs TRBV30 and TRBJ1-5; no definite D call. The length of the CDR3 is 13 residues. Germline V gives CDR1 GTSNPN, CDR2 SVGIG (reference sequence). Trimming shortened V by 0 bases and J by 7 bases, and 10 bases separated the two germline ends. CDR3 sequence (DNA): TGTGCCTGGAGTGTAGAGGGTGTACAGCCCCAGCATTTT. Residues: CAWSVEGVQPQHF.

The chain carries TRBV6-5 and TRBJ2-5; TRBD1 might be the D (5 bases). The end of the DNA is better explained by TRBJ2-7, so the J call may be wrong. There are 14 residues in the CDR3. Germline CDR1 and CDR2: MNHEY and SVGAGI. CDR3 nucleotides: TGTGCCAGCAGGCAAACAGGTAGCTCCTACGAGCAGTACTTC. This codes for CASRQTGSSYEQYF.

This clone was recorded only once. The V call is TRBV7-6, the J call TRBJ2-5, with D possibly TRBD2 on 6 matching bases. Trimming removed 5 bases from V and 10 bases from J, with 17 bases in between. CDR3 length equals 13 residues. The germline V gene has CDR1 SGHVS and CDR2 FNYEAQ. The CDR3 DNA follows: TGTGCCAGCAGCCCTGGTGATCTGGGGGGCCAGTACTTC. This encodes CASSPGDLGGQYF.

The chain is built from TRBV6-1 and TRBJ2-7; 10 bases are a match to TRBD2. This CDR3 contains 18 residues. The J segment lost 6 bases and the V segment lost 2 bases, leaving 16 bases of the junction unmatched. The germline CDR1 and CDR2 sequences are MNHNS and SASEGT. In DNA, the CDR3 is TGTGCCAGCAGTGAAACAGCGGGAGGGCCTCCTAGTCTGAGCGAGCAGTACTTC. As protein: CASSETAGGPPSLSEQYF.

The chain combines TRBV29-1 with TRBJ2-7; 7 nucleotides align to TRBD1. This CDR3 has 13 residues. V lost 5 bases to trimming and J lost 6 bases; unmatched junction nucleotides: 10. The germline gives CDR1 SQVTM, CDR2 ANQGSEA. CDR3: CSVNRGVPGEQYF. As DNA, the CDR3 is TGCAGCGTTAACAGGGGAGTCCCTGGCGAGCAGTACTTC.

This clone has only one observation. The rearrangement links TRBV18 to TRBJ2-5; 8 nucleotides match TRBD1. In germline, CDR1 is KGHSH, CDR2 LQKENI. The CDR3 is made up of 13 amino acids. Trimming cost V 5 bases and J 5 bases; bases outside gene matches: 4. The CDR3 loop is CASSDRGAETQYF. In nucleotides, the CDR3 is TGTGCCAGCTCAGACAGGGGTGCGGAGACCCAGTACTTC.

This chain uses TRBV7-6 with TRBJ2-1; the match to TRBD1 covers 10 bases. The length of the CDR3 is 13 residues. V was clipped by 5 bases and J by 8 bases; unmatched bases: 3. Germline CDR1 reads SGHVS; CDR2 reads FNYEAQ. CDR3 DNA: TGTGCCAGCAGCCCCGACAGGGGGCATGAGCAGTTCTTC. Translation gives CASSPDRGHEQFF.

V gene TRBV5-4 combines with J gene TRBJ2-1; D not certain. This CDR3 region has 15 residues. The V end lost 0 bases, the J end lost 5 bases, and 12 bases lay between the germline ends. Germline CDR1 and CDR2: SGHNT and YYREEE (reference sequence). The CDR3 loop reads CASSLAATLNNEQFF. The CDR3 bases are TGTGCCAGCAGCTTGGCCGCGACTTTAAACAATGAGCAGTTCTTC.

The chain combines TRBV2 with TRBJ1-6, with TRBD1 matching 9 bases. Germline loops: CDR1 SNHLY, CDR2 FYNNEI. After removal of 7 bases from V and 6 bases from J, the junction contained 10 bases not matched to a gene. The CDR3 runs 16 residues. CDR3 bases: TGTGCCAGCACCAGCGGACAGGGGATGGTTAATTCACCCCTCCACTTT. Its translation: CASTSGQGMVNSPLHF.

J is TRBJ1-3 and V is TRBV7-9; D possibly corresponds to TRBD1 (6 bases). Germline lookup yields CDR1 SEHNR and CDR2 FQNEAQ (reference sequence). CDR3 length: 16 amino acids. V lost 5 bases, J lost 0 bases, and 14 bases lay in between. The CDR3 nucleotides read TGTGCCAGCAGCCACACTGGGGACAACTCTGGAAACACCATATATTTT. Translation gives CASSHTGDNSGNTIYF. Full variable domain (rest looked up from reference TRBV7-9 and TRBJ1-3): DTGVSQNPRHKITKRGQNVTFRCDPISEHNRLYWYRQTLGQGPEFLTYFQNEAQLEKSRLLSDRFSAERPKGSFSTLEIQRTEQGDSAMYLCASSHTGDNSGNTIYFGEGSWLTVV.

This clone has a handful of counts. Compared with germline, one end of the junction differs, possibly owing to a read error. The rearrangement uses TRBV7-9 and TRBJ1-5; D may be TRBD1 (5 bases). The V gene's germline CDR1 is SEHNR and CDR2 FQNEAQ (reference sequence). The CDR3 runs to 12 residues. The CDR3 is CSSSGWGEPQHF. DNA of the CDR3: TGTTCCAGCAGCGGGTGGGGGGAGCCCCAGCATTTT.

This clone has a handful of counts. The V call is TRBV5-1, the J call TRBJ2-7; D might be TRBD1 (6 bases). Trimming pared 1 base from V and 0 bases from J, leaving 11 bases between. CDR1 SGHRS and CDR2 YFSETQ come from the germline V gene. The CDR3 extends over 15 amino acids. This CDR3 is CASSLLPGDSYEQYF. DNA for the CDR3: TGCGCCAGCAGCTTGCTGCCAGGGGACTCCTACGAGCAGTACTTC.